The 21 T cell receptor beta chains in this list originate from one sample, sequenced in a study of OX40 agonist ivuxolimab in advanced cancers. Data came from immunoSEQ multiplex PCR; TCRdb stores just in-frame clones and leaves some out. The table records some 80,000 clones, roughly 92% of them present only once. Sequenced material: CD4+ or CD8+ T cells sorted from blood, taken in a trial of the OX40 agonist ivuxolimab. The source is an adult with an advanced solid tumor such as melanoma, head and neck, liver or kidney cancer.

This clone occurred once. This sequence joins TRBV5-1 and TRBJ2-7; 7 nucleotides match TRBD1. V shed 4 bases, J shed 4 bases, and the junction held 11 bases outside the gene matches. This CDR3 spans 15 amino acids. Per the germline V gene, CDR1 is SGHRS and CDR2 is YFSETQ. CDR3 bases: TGCGCCAGCAGCCCGCGCTCCGGGACAGTTTACGAGCAGTACTTC. This codes for CASSPRSGTVYEQYF.

Here the CDR3 reads CSVEDRGDTQYF. The CDR3, as DNA: TGCAGCGTTGAAGATAGGGGCGATACGCAGTATTTT. The chain recombines TRBV29-1 with TRBJ2-3, with a weak D call TRBD1 (5 bases). The V and J ends lost 0 bases and 6 bases respectively, with 7 bases between them. CDR1 is SQVTM, CDR2 ANQGSEA, per germline. The CDR3 is 12 amino acids.

The CDR3: CASSNGPDSSYEQYF. For the CDR3, the DNA is TGTGCCAGCAGCAACGGTCCAGATTCCTCCTACGAGCAGTACTTC. This chain links TRBV5-5 with TRBJ2-7; no definite D call. Between the trimmed V and J ends, which lost 4 bases and 0 bases, there was a span of 14 bases. Germline values: CDR1 SGHKS, CDR2 YYEKEE (reference sequence). This CDR3 is 15 amino acids long. The full variable domain, rest sourced from reference TRBV5-5 and TRBJ2-7, is DAGVTQSPTHLIKTRGQQVTLRCSPISGHKSVSWYQQVLGQGPQFIFQYYEKEERGRGNFPDRFSARQFPNYSSELNVNALLLGDSALYLCASSNGPDSSYEQYFGPGTRLTVT.

The V gene is TRBV5-1, the J gene TRBJ2-5, with D maybe TRBD1 (5 bases). The CDR3 is 15 residues long. The V gene's germline CDR1 is SGHRS and CDR2 YFSETQ. Trimming pared 4 bases from V and 3 bases from J, leaving 16 bases between. As DNA, the CDR3 is TGCGCCAGCAGCAAGTTACAGGTACTGGAAGAGACCCAGTACTTC. Protein: CASSKLQVLEETQYF.

The chain couples TRBV20-1 to TRBJ2-3; D not certain. The CDR3 is 11 residues long. Trimming pared 6 bases from V and 2 bases from J, leaving 6 bases between. Germline CDR1 reads DFQATT; CDR2 reads SNEGSKA (reference sequence). CDR3 bases: TGCAGTGCCCTCCTCACAGATACGCAGTATTTT. Its translation is CSALLTDTQYF.

V and J are TRBV11-2 and TRBJ2-3; no definite D call. CDR1 and CDR2 (germline): SGHAT, FQNNGV. This CDR3 is built from 14 residues. Trimming took 0 bases from V and 3 from J, leaving 7 bases between them. CDR3 DNA: TGTGCCAGCAGCTTAGACGTCCCGACAGATACGCAGTATTTT. This sequence encodes CASSLDVPTDTQYF.

J is TRBJ2-5 and V is TRBV6-6; D is unresolved. Germline-derived CDR1 and CDR2 are MNHNY and SVGAGI (reference sequence). The ends were cut back, 10 bases at V and 5 bases at J, with 14 bases in the middle. This CDR3 comprises 12 residues. The CDR3 DNA follows: TGTGCCACCGGATACCCCAGGGAGACCCAGTACTTC. The encoded protein is CATGYPRETQYF.

V and J are TRBV10-2 and TRBJ1-5, with 9 bases matching TRBD1. CDR3 length: 14 amino acids. Germline V gene sequence: CDR1 WSHSY, CDR2 SAAADI. The ends lost 6 bases at V and 5 bases at J; junction bases unmatched: 5. CDR3 sequence (DNA): TGCGCCAGCAGATCACAGGGGGCGGATCAGCCCCAGCATTTT. It translates to CASRSQGADQPQHF.

The genes are TRBV11-2 and TRBJ2-3, with D possibly TRBD2 on 5 matching bases. V was shortened by 1 base and J by 1 base, with 12 bases between the two germline ends. This CDR3 contains 16 residues. Germline V lookup: CDR1 SGHAT, CDR2 FQNNGV. The DNA for the CDR3 is TGTGCCAGCAGCTTAGGAGGGTACGGAGGCACAGATACGCAGTATTTT. The encoded protein is CASSLGGYGGTDTQYF.

In its sample, this clone was seen once. V and J are TRBV30 and TRBJ2-7; no clear D gene. The CDR3 length is 11 residues. The germline V gene has CDR1 GTSNPN and CDR2 SVGIG (reference sequence). Trimming left V 0 bases short and J 5 bases short, with 5 bases between. Here the CDR3 reads CAWSVLDEQYF. CDR3 in DNA: TGTGCCTGGAGTGTTCTGGACGAGCAGTACTTC.

The table lists this clone with a count of one. The chain links TRBV9 to TRBJ2-2; D assignment may be TRBD1 or TRBD2 (6 bases each). V lost 3 bases and J 1 base, leaving 13 bases between the germline ends. The CDR3 is 16 amino acids. The germline V gene encodes CDR1 SGDLS and CDR2 YYNGEE. The CDR3 reads CASSAQGGQNTGELFF. Written as DNA, the CDR3 is TGTGCCAGCAGCGCCCAAGGGGGGCAGAACACCGGGGAGCTGTTTTTT.

The V call is TRBV2, the J call TRBJ2-3, with D maybe TRBD1 (5 bases). The CDR3 spans 14 residues. Germline V gene lookup returns CDR1 SNHLY and CDR2 FYNNEI. With 6 bases removed from V and 2 bases from J, the gap between germline ends came to 12 bases. CDR3 DNA: TGTGCCAGCAGGTCGACAGCCTCCACAGATACGCAGTATTTT. It is translated as CASRSTASTDTQYF.

The chain links TRBV11-1 to TRBJ2-7; D unresolved. V lost 5 bases to trimming and J lost 6 bases, with 11 bases between them. Germline V gene sequence: CDR1 SGHAT, CDR2 FQDESV (reference sequence). This CDR3 region has 12 residues. This CDR3 reads CASSASLGEQYF. In nucleotides, the CDR3 is TGTGCCAGCAGCGCTAGTTTGGGCGAGCAGTACTTC.

This chain connects TRBV10-3 to TRBJ2-5, with a possible D match to TRBD1 (6 bases). Trimming cost V 6 bases and J 5 bases, with 13 bases left between them. The CDR3 sequence is 13 residues long. Germline CDR1 is ENHRY and CDR2 is SYGVKD. The CDR3 sequence is CAIRPQGVETQYF. As DNA, the CDR3 is TGTGCCATCAGACCACAGGGTGTGGAGACCCAGTACTTC.

CDR3 region: CASISLGNTIYF. The CDR3 DNA sequence: TGTGCCAGCATTTCTTTAGGGAACACCATATATTTT. The V and J genes are TRBV2 and TRBJ1-3; D gene unclear. Germline loops: CDR1 SNHLY, CDR2 FYNNEI. The CDR3 is 12 residues long. Trimming pared 7 bases from V and 7 bases from J, leaving 11 bases between. Together with reference TRBV2 and TRBJ1-3, the CDR3 gives the full variable domain: EPEVTQTPSHQVTQMGQEVILRCVPISNHLYFYWYRQILGQKVEFLVSFYNNEISEKSEIFDDQFSVERPDGSNFTLKIRSTKLEDSAMYFCASISLGNTIYFGEGSWLTVV.

This chain links TRBV4-1 with TRBJ2-1, with 8 bases fitting TRBD1. Losses at the gene ends were 0 bases for V and 7 bases for J; bases not matched to a gene: 11. The germline V gene encodes CDR1 MGHRA and CDR2 YSYEKL. This CDR3 is 17 amino acids long. The CDR3 region is CASSQEGPQGVQNEQFF. The CDR3 DNA is TGCGCCAGCAGCCAAGAAGGCCCACAGGGGGTCCAAAATGAGCAGTTCTTC.

The chain joins TRBV5-1 to TRBJ2-3; 9 nucleotides agree with TRBD1. The CDR3 is 15 amino acids. The germline V gene encodes CDR1 SGHRS and CDR2 YFSETQ. With V trimmed by 5 bases and J by 3 bases, 7 bases remained unmatched. The CDR3 coding sequence is TGCGCCAGCAGATCCGGACAGGGGTGGACAGATACGCAGTATTTT. Encoded protein: CASRSGQGWTDTQYF. The full variable domain, with the rest looked up from reference TRBV5-1 and TRBJ2-3, is KAGVTQTPRYLIKTRGQQVTLSCSPISGHRSVSWYQQTPGQGLQFLFEYFSETQRNKGNFPGRFSGRQFSNSRSEMNVSTLELGDSALYLCASRSGQGWTDTQYFGPGTRLTVL.

The rearrangement joins TRBV6-1 to TRBJ1-5, with 8 bases identical to TRBD1. Unmatched junction bases numbered 6, after V lost 7 bases and J lost 4 bases. CDR1 MNHNS and CDR2 SASEGT come from the germline V gene. There are 14 residues in the CDR3. The CDR3 bases are TGTGCCAGCAAACGGACAGGGCGGAATCAGCCCCAGCATTTT. Encoded protein: CASKRTGRNQPQHF.

The V and J genes are TRBV15 and TRBJ2-1, with a possible D match to TRBD1 (6 bases). This CDR3 contains 15 residues. V dropped 0 bases and J dropped 6 bases, with 12 bases sitting between them. From germline, CDR1 is LNHNV and CDR2 YYDKDF (reference sequence). The CDR3 DNA sequence: TGTGCCACCAGCAGAGATCTGGCAGGGGTCAATGAGCAGTTCTTC. The encoded protein is CATSRDLAGVNEQFF.

The rearrangement uses TRBV9 and TRBJ2-5; D gene unclear. The CDR3 is 13 amino acids. Looked up from germline, CDR1 is SGDLS and CDR2 is YYNGEE. Trimming left V 0 bases short and J 3 bases short, with 6 bases between. The CDR3, as DNA: TGTGCCAGCAGCGTAGGTGTAGAAGAGACCCAGTACTTC. Its protein product is CASSVGVEETQYF.

The chain is built from TRBV6-1 and TRBJ2-2; the D gene is possibly TRBD2 (6 bases). CDR1 MNHNS and CDR2 SASEGT come from the germline V gene. The CDR3 runs to 15 residues. Trimming pared 6 bases from V and 4 bases from J, leaving 15 bases between. Here the CDR3 DNA reads TGTGCCAGCAGGGCGCAGGGAGCGGGCACCGGGGAGCTGTTTTTT. It translates to CASRAQGAGTGELFF.